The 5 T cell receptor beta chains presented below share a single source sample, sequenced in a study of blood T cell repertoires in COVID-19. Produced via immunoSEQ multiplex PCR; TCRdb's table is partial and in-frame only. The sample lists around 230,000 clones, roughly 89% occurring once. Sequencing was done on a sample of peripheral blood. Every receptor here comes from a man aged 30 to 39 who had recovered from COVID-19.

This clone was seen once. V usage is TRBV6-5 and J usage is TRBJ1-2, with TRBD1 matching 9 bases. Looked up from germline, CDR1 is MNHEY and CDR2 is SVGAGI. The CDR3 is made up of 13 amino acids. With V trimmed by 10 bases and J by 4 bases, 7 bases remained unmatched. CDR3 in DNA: TGTGCCACCCTGGGACAGGGCCTCTATGGCTACACCTTC. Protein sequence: CATLGQGLYGYTF.

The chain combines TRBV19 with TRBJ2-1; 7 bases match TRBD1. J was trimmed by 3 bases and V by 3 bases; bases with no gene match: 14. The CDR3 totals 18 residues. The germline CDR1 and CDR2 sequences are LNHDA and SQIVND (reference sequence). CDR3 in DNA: TGTGCCAGTAGTATGATGGGACAGAGGCTCTCAAACTACAATGAGCAGTTCTTC. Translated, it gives CASSMMGQRLSNYNEQFF.

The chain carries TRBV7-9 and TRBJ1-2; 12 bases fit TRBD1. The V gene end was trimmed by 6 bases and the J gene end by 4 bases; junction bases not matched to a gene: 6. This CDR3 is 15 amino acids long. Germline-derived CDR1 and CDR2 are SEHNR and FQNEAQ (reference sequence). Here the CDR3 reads CASRERDRGLYGYTF. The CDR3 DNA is TGTGCCAGCAGGGAGAGGGACAGGGGGCTCTATGGCTACACCTTC.

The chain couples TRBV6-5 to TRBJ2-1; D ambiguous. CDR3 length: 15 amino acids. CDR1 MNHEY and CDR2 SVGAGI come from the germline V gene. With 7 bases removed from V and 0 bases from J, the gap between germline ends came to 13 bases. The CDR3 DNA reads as TGTGCCAGCACCACAGCCCGAAACTCCTACAATGAGCAGTTCTTC. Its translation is CASTTARNSYNEQFF.

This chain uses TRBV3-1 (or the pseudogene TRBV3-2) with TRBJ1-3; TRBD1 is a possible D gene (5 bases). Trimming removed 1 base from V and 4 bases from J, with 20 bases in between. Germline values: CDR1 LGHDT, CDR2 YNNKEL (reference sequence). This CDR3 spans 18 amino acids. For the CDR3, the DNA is TGTGCCAGCAGCCAAGGGGGCGATCCATACTGGGTAGGAAACACCATATATTTT. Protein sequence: CASSQGGDPYWVGNTIYF.